This T cell receptor (beta chain) was recovered during a study of cytomegalovirus exposure and HLA in healthy donors. Study outcomes and limitations: Reports described diagnosis of cytomegalovirus status by the classifier as highly specific and sensitive. Later work associated roughly 17,000 TCR beta sequences with HLA alleles at 0.05 false discovery rate.

The germline gives CDR1 LNHNV, CDR2 YYDKDF (reference sequence). Trimming took off 2 bases at V and 0 bases at J, with 8 bases between the two ends. This CDR3 spans 16 amino acids. Points on this clone: Its specificity is not known.

The PCR employed 60 Vbeta primers together with 13 Jbeta primers. In the study's own analysis: Unique TCR beta chains totaled roughly 81 million in a later count, with approximately 11 million of them shared. TCRdb's table, derived via immunoSEQ multiplex PCR, lists solely in-frame clones and lacks some. V and J calls and clone size follow that table, whereas D and trimming were derived from the DNA. This sample carries about 120,000 clones, 74% of them seen once, and the ten largest clones take 2% to 2.5%. Sample: PBMCs. J is TRBJ2-6 and V is TRBV15; D unresolved. This receptor was identified in a human donor in good health. This chain's CDR3 is CATSRSASSGANVLTF. As DNA, the CDR3 is TGTGCCACCAGCAGATCAGCTAGCTCTGGGGCCAACGTCCTGACTTTC. Drawing the rest from reference TRBV15 and TRBJ2-6, the complete variable domain is DAMVIQNPRYQVTQFGKPVTLSCSQTLNHNVMYWYQQKSSQAPKLLFHYYDKDFNNEADTPDNFQSRRPNTSFCFLDIRSPGLGDTAMYLCATSRSASSGANVLTFGAGSRLTVL.